This record covers a single TCR beta chain. The entry originates in a study of OX40 agonist ivuxolimab in advanced cancers. This CDR3 contains 17 residues. TCRdb's copy holds only in-frame clones and misses some; the assay was immunoSEQ multiplex PCR. The sample includes fewer than 70,000 clones, about 84% of them seen just once. The source of this sequence is an adult with an advanced solid tumor such as melanoma, head and neck, liver or kidney cancer. Sequenced here: CD4+ or CD8+ T cells sorted from blood, sampled in a trial of the OX40 agonist ivuxolimab. The rearrangement uses TRBV21-1 and TRBJ2-6; no DNA check was done on the table's D call, TRBD1. TRBV21-1 is classified as a pseudogene. CDR3 amino acids: CASSRDRASSGANVLTF. The DNA for the CDR3 is TGTGCCAGCAGCCGTGACAGGGCCTCCTCTGGGGCCAACGTCCTGACTTTC.